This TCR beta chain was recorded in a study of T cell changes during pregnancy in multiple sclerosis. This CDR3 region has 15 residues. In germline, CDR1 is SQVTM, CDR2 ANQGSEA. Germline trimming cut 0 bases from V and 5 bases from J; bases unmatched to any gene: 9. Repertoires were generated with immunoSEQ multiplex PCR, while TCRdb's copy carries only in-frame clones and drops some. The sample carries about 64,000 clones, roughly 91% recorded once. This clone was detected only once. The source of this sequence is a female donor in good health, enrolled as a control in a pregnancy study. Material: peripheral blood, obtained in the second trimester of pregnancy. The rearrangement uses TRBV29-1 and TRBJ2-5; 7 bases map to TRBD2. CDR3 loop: CSVEDQGGFFETQYF. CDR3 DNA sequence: TGCAGCGTTGAAGATCAGGGAGGGTTTTTCGAGACCCAGTACTTC.